This note documents a single T cell receptor beta chain sequence. CDR1 and CDR2 (germline): DFQATT, SNEGSKA (reference sequence). V was shortened by 2 bases and J by 1 base, with 11 bases between the two germline ends. This CDR3 spans 14 amino acids. A second PCR, run for about 7 to 11 cycles, used a sample-barcoded 5' primer plus a J-beta primer mix. Via MiXCR, TCRdb re-called the 5' RACE reads, giving one row per CDR3 protein. The sample consists of 800,000 to 950,000 distinct CDR3 sequences, just under 30% of them appearing once. These data originate in a study of blood T cells in healthy people across ages. This same sample was also part of a study on T cells of mothers and their children.

The chain has TRBV20-1 and TRBJ1-1, with D perhaps TRBD1 (5 bases). Sequencing was done on a sample of blood. The receptor's source is a woman in her 40s in good health. In DNA, the CDR3 is TGCAGTGCTAGATTCCGGGGGGGGAACACTGAAGCTTTCTTT. This sequence encodes CSARFRGGNTEAFF.